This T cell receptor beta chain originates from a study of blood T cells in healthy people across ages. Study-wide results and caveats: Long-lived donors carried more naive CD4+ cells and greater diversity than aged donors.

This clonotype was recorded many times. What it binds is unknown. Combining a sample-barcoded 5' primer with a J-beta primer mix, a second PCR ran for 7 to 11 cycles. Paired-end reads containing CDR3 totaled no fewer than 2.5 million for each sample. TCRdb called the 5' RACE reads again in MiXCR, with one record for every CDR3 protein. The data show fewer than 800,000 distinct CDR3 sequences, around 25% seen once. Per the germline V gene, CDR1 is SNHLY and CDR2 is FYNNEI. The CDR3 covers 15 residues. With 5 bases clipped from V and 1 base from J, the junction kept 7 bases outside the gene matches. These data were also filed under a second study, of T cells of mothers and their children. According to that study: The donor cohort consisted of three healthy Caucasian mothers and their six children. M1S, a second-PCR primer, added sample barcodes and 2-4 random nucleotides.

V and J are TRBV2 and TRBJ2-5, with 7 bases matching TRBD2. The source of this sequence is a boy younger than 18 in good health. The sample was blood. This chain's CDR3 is CASSPGTKGQETQYF. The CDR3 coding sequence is TGTGCCAGCAGTCCCGGGACTAAGGGCCAAGAGACCCAGTACTTC.